This passage covers 24 T cell receptor beta chains from one sample sequenced in a study of radiation and T cells in renal cell carcinoma. Assay used: immunoSEQ multiplex PCR; TCRdb lists only in-frame clones, some missing. The table includes just over 95,000 clones, 84% detected once. Time point noted: blood 4 weeks post-SBRT, at nephrectomy. Treatment in this sample: 15 Gy SBRT to primary tumor, nephrectomy 4 weeks later. Material: blood, obtained from a patient whose treatment included radiotherapy and nephrectomy. All receptors come from a man aged 60 to 75 with renal cell carcinoma.

This rearrangement joins TRBV5-6 to TRBJ2-7, with D maybe TRBD2 (5 bases). Germline CDR1 is SGHDT and CDR2 is YYEEEE. This CDR3 has 14 amino acids. The V gene lost 1 base and the J gene lost 0 bases, with 8 bases spanning the gap. The CDR3 DNA reads TGTGCCAGCAGCTTGCTCGGGGTCTCCTACGAGCAGTACTTC. Amino acid sequence: CASSLLGVSYEQYF.

The chain recombines TRBV2 with TRBJ2-3, with a tentative D call TRBD2 (5 bases). The CDR3 length is 14 residues. The germline gives CDR1 SNHLY, CDR2 FYNNEI. Trimming shortened V by 5 bases and J by 4 bases, and 13 bases separated the two germline ends. The CDR3 protein is CASSLTGGADTQYF. The DNA for the CDR3 is TGTGCCAGCAGTCTGACCGGAGGAGCAGATACGCAGTATTTT.

The CDR3 DNA reads TGTGCCAGCAGCAGGGGACTAGCGGACTACGAGCAGTACTTC. Translation: CASSRGLADYEQYF. The rearrangement links TRBV5-6 to TRBJ2-7, with 11 bases lining up with TRBD2. Germline trimming cut 4 bases from V and 3 bases from J; bases unmatched to any gene: 3. There are 14 residues in the CDR3. The V gene's germline CDR1 is SGHDT and CDR2 YYEEEE.

The chain recombines TRBV2 with TRBJ2-4, with TRBD2 matching 9 bases. V was pared by 4 bases and J by 3 bases, with 13 bases of the junction left unmatched. CDR3 length: 18 residues. CDR1 and CDR2 from the germline V gene are SNHLY and FYNNEI. CDR3 loop: CASSGVSGRLRGKNIQYF. The DNA for the CDR3 is TGTGCCAGCAGTGGGGTTAGCGGGAGACTTAGAGGCAAAAACATTCAGTACTTC.

The chain couples TRBV28 to TRBJ2-4; 11 bases fit TRBD2. The CDR3 length is 19 residues. Germline V gives CDR1 MDHEN, CDR2 SYDVKM. V was clipped by 7 bases and J by 1 base; unmatched bases: 15. The CDR3 loop is CASTSLRRASGRAKNIQYF. The CDR3 bases are TGTGCCAGCACAAGCCTGCGGCGGGCTAGCGGGAGGGCCAAAAACATTCAGTACTTC. Supplemented by reference TRBV28 and TRBJ2-4, the full variable domain reads DVKVTQSSRYLVKRTGEKVFLECVQDMDHENMFWYRQDPGLGLRLIYFSYDVKMKEKGDIPEGYSVSREKKERFSLILESASTNQTSMYLCASTSLRRASGRAKNIQYFGAGTRLSVL.

The chain has TRBV28 and TRBJ2-7; 13 positions agree with TRBD2. From germline, CDR1 is MDHEN and CDR2 SYDVKM. The junction had 11 bases not matched to a gene; V was cut back by 2 bases and J by 4 bases. The CDR3 is made up of 18 amino acids. CDR3 nucleotides: TGTGCCAGCAGTTTAACCCACCTCGGACTAGCGGGAGATTACGAGCAGTACTTC. This codes for CASSLTHLGLAGDYEQYF.

This clone occurred once. The genes are TRBV28 and TRBJ1-3; D unclear. V was trimmed by 1 base and J by 2 bases, leaving 12 bases between them. The germline V gene has CDR1 MDHEN and CDR2 SYDVKM. CDR3 length equals 16 residues. CDR3 DNA: TGTGCCAGCAGTTTATCCCCTCTGAGAGCTGGAAACACCATATATTTT. Protein: CASSLSPLRAGNTIYF.

The DNA for the CDR3 is TGTGCCAGCAGCTCCTCGTGGGGAAGCACGGACACCGGGGAGCTGTTTTTT. Its protein product is CASSSSWGSTDTGELFF. V usage is TRBV7-6 and J usage is TRBJ2-2; D call uncertain. The CDR3 has 17 amino acids. Trimming removed 4 bases from V and 3 bases from J, with 18 bases in between. Germline V gene data show CDR1 as SGHVS and CDR2 as FNYEAQ.

The genes are TRBV25-1 and TRBJ2-7, with 7 bases identical to TRBD2. Germline assignment: CDR1 MGHDK and CDR2 SYGVNS. Trimming took 2 bases from V and 5 from J; bases not matched to a gene: 12. The CDR3 spans 16 residues. The CDR3 loop is CASSEGRGLSLNEQYF. CDR3 DNA: TGTGCCAGCAGTGAAGGTAGGGGACTATCGCTCAACGAGCAGTACTTC.

The J gene is TRBJ2-3, the V gene TRBV19, with unresolved D. Deletions cut 4 bases from V and 1 base from J, with 12 bases between. The CDR3 contains 15 residues. Germline assignment: CDR1 LNHDA and CDR2 SQIVND (reference sequence). As DNA, the CDR3 is TGTGCCAGTAGTAGAGATAGGGTTGGCACAGATACGCAGTATTTT. As protein: CASSRDRVGTDTQYF.

This clone was found a few times. The J gene is TRBJ2-5, the V gene TRBV6-5, with D possibly being TRBD2 (5 bases). In germline, CDR1 is MNHEY, CDR2 SVGAGI. The CDR3 consists of 11 residues. The V end lost 7 bases, the J end lost 3 bases, and 6 bases lay between the germline ends. CDR3 protein: CASTREETQYF. The CDR3 DNA follows: TGTGCCAGCACGCGGGAAGAGACCCAGTACTTC.

V is TRBV28 and J is TRBJ2-3; tentative D call: TRBD2 (7 bases). Trimming cost V 5 bases and J 4 bases, with 19 bases left between them. CDR3 length: 16 amino acids. Germline V gives CDR1 MDHEN, CDR2 SYDVKM. The CDR3 is CASSRLQGGGADTQYF. In nucleotides, the CDR3 is TGTGCCAGCAGTCGCTTACAGGGTGGGGGGGCAGATACGCAGTATTTT.

This chain uses TRBV28 with TRBJ2-7, with TRBD2 matching over 10 bases. From germline, CDR1 is MDHEN and CDR2 SYDVKM. The CDR3 runs 14 residues. Losses at the gene ends were 9 bases for V and 0 bases for J; bases not matched to a gene: 5. This chain's CDR3 is CASQRTSGSYEQYF. The CDR3 nucleotides read TGTGCCAGTCAGCGGACTAGCGGCTCCTACGAGCAGTACTTC.

The chain links TRBV28 to TRBJ1-2; possibly TRBD1 for D (6 bases). Germline CDR1 reads MDHEN; CDR2 reads SYDVKM. CDR3 length: 14 amino acids. V shed 5 bases and J shed 4 bases, with 14 bases lying between them. Written as DNA, the CDR3 is TGTGCCAGCAGTCGGGCTACAGGGAGCTATGGCTACACCTTC. This sequence encodes CASSRATGSYGYTF.

The V gene is TRBV28, the J gene TRBJ2-3, with TRBD1 as a possible D gene (7 bases). Germline loops: CDR1 MDHEN, CDR2 SYDVKM. The V end was cut by 5 bases, the J end by 4 bases, with 22 bases between. The CDR3 has 17 amino acids. The DNA for the CDR3 is TGTGCCAGCAGTACTCCTAGGCGGGACAGCGCTCCAGATACGCAGTATTTT. Protein: CASSTPRRDSAPDTQYF.

CDR3 nucleotide sequence: TGTGCCAGCAGTGCCGGATTTCTGGCCCAATGGTTTTTT. Protein product: CASSAGFLAQWFF. The V and J genes are TRBV6-1 and TRBJ1-4; D uncertain. The V end lost 4 bases, the J end lost 16 bases, and 19 bases lay between the germline ends. CDR1 and CDR2 (germline): MNHNS, SASEGT. There are 13 residues in the CDR3.

CDR3 in DNA: TGTGCCAGCTCACCACCGCAGAACTATGGCTACACCTTC. This gives the protein CASSPPQNYGYTF. V is TRBV18 and J is TRBJ1-2; no reliable D call. V lost 0 bases, J lost 2 bases, and 4 bases lay in between. CDR1 and CDR2 (germline): KGHSH, LQKENI. This CDR3 is built from 13 residues.

The chain employs TRBV28 and TRBJ2-7; D is perhaps TRBD2 (5 bases). Trimming cost V 4 bases and J 2 bases, with 15 bases left between them. The CDR3 length is 15 residues. CDR1 MDHEN and CDR2 SYDVKM come from the germline V gene. The CDR3 nucleotides read TGTGCCAGCAGTTCCCCCCCTGCGCGGGCCTACGAGCAGTACTTC. This codes for CASSSPPARAYEQYF.

The chain combines TRBV28 with TRBJ1-1; a possible D gene is TRBD1 (6 bases). V was cut by 8 bases and J by 5 bases, with 21 bases left in between. The CDR3 consists of 15 residues. CDR1 MDHEN and CDR2 SYDVKM come from the germline V gene. The CDR3 DNA follows: TGTGCCAGCGAACGGGACATAACACCAGAAACTGAAGCTTTCTTT. Amino acid sequence: CASERDITPETEAFF.

The chain uses TRBV10-3 and TRBJ2-3; D unclear. Germline CDR1 reads ENHRY; CDR2 reads SYGVKD. Trimming removed 0 bases at V and 4 bases at J, with 8 bases between. This CDR3 comprises 14 residues. The CDR3 loop is CAISESINPDTQYF. The DNA for the CDR3 is TGTGCCATCAGTGAGTCGATTAATCCAGATACGCAGTATTTT.

This rearrangement joins TRBV19 to TRBJ2-2; 9 bases line up with TRBD1. V trimming: 5 bases; J trimming: 6 bases; junction bases outside the gene matches: 7. Germline loops: CDR1 LNHDA, CDR2 SQIVND (reference sequence). CDR3 length: 15 amino acids. The CDR3 loop reads CASSANRGPPGELFF. The DNA of the CDR3 is TGTGCCAGTAGTGCCAACAGGGGGCCCCCCGGGGAGCTGTTTTTT.

There are a few counts of this clone. The V call is TRBV27, the J call TRBJ2-7, with 14 bases identical to TRBD2. CDR1 is MNHEY and CDR2 is SMNVEV in the germline V gene (reference sequence). The CDR3 extends over 19 amino acids. Trimming removed 3 bases from V and 0 bases from J; junction bases left unmatched: 10. This chain's CDR3 is CASSLGPRGTSGSSYEQYF. The DNA of the CDR3 is TGTGCCAGCAGTTTGGGGCCTAGAGGGACTAGCGGGAGCTCCTACGAGCAGTACTTC.

The V gene is TRBV27, the J gene TRBJ2-7; no clear D gene. The germline V gene has CDR1 MNHEY and CDR2 SMNVEV (reference sequence). The germline V and J ends were trimmed by 4 bases and 10 bases, with 11 bases remaining between them. This CDR3 region has 11 residues. The CDR3 DNA sequence: TGTGCCAGCAGTTACGCCGGCAGCCAGTACTTC. It specifies CASSYAGSQYF.

This chain uses TRBV4-1 with TRBJ1-2; perhaps TRBD1 as D (5 bases). With 1 base removed from V and 8 bases from J, the gap between germline ends came to 17 bases. This CDR3 region has 15 residues. Germline CDR1 reads MGHRA; CDR2 reads YSYEKL. The chain's CDR3 is CASSQAVQGGEGYTF. CDR3 bases: TGCGCCAGCAGCCAAGCCGTTCAGGGAGGGGAGGGCTACACCTTC.